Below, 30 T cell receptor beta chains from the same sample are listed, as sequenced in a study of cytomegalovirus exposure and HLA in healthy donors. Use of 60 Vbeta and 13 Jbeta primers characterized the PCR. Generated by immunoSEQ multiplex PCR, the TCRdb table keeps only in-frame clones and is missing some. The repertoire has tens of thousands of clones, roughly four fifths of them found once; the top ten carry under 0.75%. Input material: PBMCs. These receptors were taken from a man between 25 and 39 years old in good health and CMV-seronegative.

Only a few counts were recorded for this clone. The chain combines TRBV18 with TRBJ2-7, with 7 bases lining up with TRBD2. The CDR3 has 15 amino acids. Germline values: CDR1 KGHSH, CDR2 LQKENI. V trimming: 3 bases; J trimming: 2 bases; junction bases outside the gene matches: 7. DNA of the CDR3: TGTGCCAGCTCACCGGGCGGGACTAACACCTACGAGCAGTACTTC. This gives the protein CASSPGGTNTYEQYF.

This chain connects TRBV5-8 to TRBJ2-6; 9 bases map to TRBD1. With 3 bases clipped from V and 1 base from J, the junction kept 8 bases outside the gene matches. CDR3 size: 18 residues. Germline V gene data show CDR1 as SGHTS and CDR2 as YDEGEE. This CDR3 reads CASSSGTGSRSGANVLTF. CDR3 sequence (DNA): TGTGCCAGCAGCTCCGGGACAGGGAGTAGGTCTGGGGCCAACGTCCTGACTTTC. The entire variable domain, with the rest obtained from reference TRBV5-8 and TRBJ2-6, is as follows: EAGVTQSPTHLIKTRGQQATLRCSPISGHTSVYWYQQALGLGLQFLLWYDEGEERNRGNFPPRFSGRQFPNYSSELNVNALELEDSALYLCASSSGTGSRSGANVLTFGAGSRLTVL.

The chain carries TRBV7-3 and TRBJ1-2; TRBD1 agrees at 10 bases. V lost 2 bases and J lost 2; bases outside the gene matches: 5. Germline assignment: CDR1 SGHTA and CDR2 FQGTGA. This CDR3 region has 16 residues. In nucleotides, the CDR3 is TGTGCCAGCAGCTTATACCGGGACAGGGGAAACTATGGCTACACCTTC. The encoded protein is CASSLYRDRGNYGYTF. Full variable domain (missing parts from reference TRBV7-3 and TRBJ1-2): GAGVSQTPSNKVTEKGKYVELRCDPISGHTALYWYRQSLGQGPEFLIYFQGTGAADDSGLPNDRFFAVRPEGSVSTLKIQRTERGDSAVYLCASSLYRDRGNYGYTFGSGTRLTVV.

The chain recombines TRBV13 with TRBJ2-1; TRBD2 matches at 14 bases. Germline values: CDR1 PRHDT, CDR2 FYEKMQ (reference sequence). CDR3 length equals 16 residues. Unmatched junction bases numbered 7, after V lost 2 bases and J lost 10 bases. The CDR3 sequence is CASSLRETSGGGEQFF. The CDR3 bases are TGTGCCAGCAGCTTAAGAGAGACTAGCGGGGGGGGCGAGCAGTTCTTC.

In DNA, the CDR3 is TGTGCCAGCAGAAAAGCGGGAGTAGGCACAGATACGCAGTATTTT. This codes for CASRKAGVGTDTQYF. This chain joins TRBV9 and TRBJ2-3, with 8 nucleotides matching TRBD2. This CDR3 region has 15 residues. Per germline, CDR1 SGDLS and CDR2 YYNGEE. The V segment lost 5 bases and the J segment 1 base; nucleotides outside the gene matches: 6.

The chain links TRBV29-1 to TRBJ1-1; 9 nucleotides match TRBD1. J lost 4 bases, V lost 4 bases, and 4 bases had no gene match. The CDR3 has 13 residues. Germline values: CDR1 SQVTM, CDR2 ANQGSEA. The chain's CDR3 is CSVVVTGGTEAFF. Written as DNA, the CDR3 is TGCAGCGTTGTGGTGACAGGGGGCACTGAAGCTTTCTTT. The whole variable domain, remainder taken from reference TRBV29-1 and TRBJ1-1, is SAVISQKPSRDICQRGTSLTIQCQVDSQVTMMFWYRQQPGQSLTLIATANQGSEATYESGFVIDKFPISRPNLTFSTLTVSNMSPEDSSIYLCSVVVTGGTEAFFGQGTRLTVV.

CDR3 residues: CASSLASGRSYEQYF. The CDR3 DNA reads TGCGCCAGCAGCTTGGCCAGCGGGCGCTCCTACGAGCAGTACTTC. The J gene is TRBJ2-7, the V gene TRBV5-1; the D gene is possibly TRBD2 (6 bases). With 0 bases removed from V and 0 bases from J, the gap between germline ends came to 10 bases. The V gene's germline CDR1 is SGHRS and CDR2 YFSETQ. The CDR3 is 15 amino acids. Together with reference TRBV5-1 and TRBJ2-7, the CDR3 gives the full variable domain: KAGVTQTPRYLIKTRGQQVTLSCSPISGHRSVSWYQQTPGQGLQFLFEYFSETQRNKGNFPGRFSGRQFSNSRSEMNVSTLELGDSALYLCASSLASGRSYEQYFGPGTRLTVT.

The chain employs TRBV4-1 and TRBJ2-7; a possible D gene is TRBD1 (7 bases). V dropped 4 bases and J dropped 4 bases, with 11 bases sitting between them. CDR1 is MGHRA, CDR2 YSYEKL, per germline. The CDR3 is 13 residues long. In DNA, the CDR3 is TGCGCCAGCAGCCGCGGGACAGATTACGAGCAGTACTTC. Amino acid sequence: CASSRGTDYEQYF.

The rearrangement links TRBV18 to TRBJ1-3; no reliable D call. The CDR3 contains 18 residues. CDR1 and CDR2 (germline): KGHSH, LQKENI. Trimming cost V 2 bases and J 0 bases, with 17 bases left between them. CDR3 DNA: TGTGCCAGCTCACCAGCCGGTCGAACTTTTACCTCTGGAAACACCATATATTTT. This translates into CASSPAGRTFTSGNTIYF.

The CDR3 region is CASSYLGEGATEAFF. The CDR3 nucleotides read TGTGCCAGCAGCTACCTAGGAGAGGGGGCAACTGAAGCTTTCTTT. This chain uses TRBV9 with TRBJ1-1; 7 bases map to TRBD1. Losses at the gene ends were 4 bases for V and 5 bases for J; bases not matched to a gene: 11. The CDR3 spans 15 residues. Looked up from germline, CDR1 is SGDLS and CDR2 is YYNGEE.

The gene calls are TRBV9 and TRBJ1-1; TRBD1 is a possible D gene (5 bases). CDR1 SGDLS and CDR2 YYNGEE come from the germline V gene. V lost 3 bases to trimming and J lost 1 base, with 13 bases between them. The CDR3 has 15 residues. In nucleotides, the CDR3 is TGTGCCAGCAGCGCAGCGGGGCAGGGGAACACTGAAGCTTTCTTT. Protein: CASSAAGQGNTEAFF. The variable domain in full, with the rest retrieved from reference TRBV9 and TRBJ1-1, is DSGVTQTPKHLITATGQRVTLRCSPRSGDLSVYWYQQSLDQGLQFLIQYYNGEERAKGNILERFSAQQFPDLHSELNLSSLELGDSALYFCASSAAGQGNTEAFFGQGTRLTVV.

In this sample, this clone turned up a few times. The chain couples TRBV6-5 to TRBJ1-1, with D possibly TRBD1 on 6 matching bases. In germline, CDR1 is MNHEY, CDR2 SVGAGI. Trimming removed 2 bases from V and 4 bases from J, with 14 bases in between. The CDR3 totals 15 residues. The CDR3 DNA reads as TGTGCCAGCAGTTACCGGCGGGGGGCCGGCACTGAAGCTTTCTTT. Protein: CASSYRRGAGTEAFF.

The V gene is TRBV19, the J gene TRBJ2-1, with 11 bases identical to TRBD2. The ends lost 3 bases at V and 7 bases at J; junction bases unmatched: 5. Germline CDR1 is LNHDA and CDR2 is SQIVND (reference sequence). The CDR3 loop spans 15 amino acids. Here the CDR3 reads CASSIPSGGRNEQFF. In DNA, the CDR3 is TGTGCCAGTAGTATCCCTAGCGGGGGGAGAAATGAGCAGTTCTTC.

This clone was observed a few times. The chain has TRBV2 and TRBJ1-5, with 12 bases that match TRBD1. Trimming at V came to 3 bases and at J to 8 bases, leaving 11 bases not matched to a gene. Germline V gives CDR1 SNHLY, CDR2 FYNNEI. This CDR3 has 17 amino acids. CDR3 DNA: TGTGCCAGCAGTGATCTTCCGGGACAGGGGGCCTCCAAGCCCCAGCATTTT. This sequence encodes CASSDLPGQGASKPQHF.

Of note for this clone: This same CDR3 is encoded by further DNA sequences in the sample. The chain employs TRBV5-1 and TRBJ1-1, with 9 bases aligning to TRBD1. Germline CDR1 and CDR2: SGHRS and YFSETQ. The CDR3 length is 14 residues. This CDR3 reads CASGTDRGRSEAFF. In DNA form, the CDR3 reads TGCGCTAGCGGGACGGACAGGGGACGTTCTGAAGCTTTCTTT. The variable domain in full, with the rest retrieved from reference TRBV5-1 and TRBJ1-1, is KAGVTQTPRYLIKTRGQQVTLSCSPISGHRSVSWYQQTPGQGLQFLFEYFSETQRNKGNFPGRFSGRQFSNSRSEMNVSTLELGDSALYLCASGTDRGRSEAFFGQGTRLTVV.

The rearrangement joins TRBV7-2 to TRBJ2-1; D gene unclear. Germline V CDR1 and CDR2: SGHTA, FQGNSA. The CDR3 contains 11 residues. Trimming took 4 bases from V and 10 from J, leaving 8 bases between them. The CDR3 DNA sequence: TGTGCCAGCAGCTCTTCCTCGGAGCAGTTCTTC. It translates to CASSSSSEQFF.

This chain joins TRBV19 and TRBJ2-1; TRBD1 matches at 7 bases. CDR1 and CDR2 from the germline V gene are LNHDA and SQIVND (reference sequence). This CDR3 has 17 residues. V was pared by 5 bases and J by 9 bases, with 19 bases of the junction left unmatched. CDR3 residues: CASSPRDSPGYNREQFF. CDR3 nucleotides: TGTGCCAGTAGTCCCCGGGACAGTCCGGGCTACAATCGTGAGCAGTTCTTC. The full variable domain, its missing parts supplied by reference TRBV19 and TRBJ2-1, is DGGITQSPKYLFRKEGQNVTLSCEQNLNHDAMYWYRQDPGQGLRLIYYSQIVNDFQKGDIAEGYSVSREKKESFPLTVTSAQKNPTAFYLCASSPRDSPGYNREQFFGPGTRLTVL.

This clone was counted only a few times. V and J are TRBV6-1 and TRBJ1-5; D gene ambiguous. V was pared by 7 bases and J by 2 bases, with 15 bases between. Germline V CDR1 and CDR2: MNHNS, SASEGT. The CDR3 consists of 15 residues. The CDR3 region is CASTSGARGNQPQHF. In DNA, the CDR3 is TGTGCCAGCACCAGCGGAGCACGGGGCAATCAGCCCCAGCATTTT.

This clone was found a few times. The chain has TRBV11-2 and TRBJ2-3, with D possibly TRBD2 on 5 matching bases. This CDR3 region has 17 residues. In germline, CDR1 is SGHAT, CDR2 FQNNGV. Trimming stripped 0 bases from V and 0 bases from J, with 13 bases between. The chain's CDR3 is CASSLDASGYSTDTQYF. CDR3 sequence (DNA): TGTGCCAGCAGCTTAGATGCGAGCGGATACAGCACAGATACGCAGTATTTT.

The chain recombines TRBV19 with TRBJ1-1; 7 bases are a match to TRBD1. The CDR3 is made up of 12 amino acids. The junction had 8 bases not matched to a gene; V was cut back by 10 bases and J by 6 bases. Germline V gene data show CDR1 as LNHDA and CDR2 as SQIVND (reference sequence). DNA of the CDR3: TGTGCCACCGAGGACAGGACCCCTGAAGCTTTCTTT. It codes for CATEDRTPEAFF.

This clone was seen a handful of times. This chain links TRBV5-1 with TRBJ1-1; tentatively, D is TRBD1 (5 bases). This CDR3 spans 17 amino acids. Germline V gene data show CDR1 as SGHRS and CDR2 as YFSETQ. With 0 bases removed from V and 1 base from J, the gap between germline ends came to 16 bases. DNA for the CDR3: TGCGCCAGCAGCTTGGCCGGGCTTCAGGGTCGGAACACTGAAGCTTTCTTT. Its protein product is CASSLAGLQGRNTEAFF.

CDR3 protein: CASSDGGQPSYEQYV. For the CDR3, the DNA is TGTGCCAGCAGTGACGGGGGACAGCCCTCCTACGAGCAGTACGTC. This chain uses TRBV6-4 with TRBJ2-7; the match to TRBD1 covers 7 bases. CDR1 and CDR2 (germline): MRHNA, SNTAGT. The CDR3 sequence is 15 residues long. The V and J ends lost 2 bases and 0 bases, in that order; junction bases with no gene match: 4.

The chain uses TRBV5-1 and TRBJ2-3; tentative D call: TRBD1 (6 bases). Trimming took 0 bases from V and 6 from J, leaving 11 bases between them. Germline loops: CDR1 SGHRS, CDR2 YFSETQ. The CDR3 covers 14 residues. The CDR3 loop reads CASSLGQDGDTQYF. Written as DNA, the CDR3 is TGCGCCAGCAGCTTGGGACAGGATGGGGATACGCAGTATTTT.

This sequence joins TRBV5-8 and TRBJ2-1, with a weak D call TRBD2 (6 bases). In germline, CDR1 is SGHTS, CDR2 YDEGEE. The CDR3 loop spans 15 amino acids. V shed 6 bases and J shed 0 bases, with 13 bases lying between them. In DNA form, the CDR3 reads TGTGCCAGCACCAGCGGGTACAGCTCCTACAATGAGCAGTTCTTC. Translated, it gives CASTSGYSSYNEQFF.

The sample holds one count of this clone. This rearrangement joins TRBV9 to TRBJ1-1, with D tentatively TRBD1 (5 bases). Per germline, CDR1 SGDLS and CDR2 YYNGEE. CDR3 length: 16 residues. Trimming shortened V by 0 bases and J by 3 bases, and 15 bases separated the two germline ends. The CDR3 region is CASSVGRGLGDTEAFF. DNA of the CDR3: TGTGCCAGCAGCGTAGGAAGGGGCCTCGGTGACACTGAAGCTTTCTTT. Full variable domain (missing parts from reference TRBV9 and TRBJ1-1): DSGVTQTPKHLITATGQRVTLRCSPRSGDLSVYWYQQSLDQGLQFLIQYYNGEERAKGNILERFSAQQFPDLHSELNLSSLELGDSALYFCASSVGRGLGDTEAFFGQGTRLTVV.

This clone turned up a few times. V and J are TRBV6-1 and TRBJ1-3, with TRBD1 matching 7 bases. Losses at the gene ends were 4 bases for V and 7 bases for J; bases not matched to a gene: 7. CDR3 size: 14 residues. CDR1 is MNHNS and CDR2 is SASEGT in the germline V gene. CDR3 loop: CASSGDSFGNTIYF. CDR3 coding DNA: TGTGCCAGCAGTGGGGACAGCTTTGGGAACACCATATATTTT.

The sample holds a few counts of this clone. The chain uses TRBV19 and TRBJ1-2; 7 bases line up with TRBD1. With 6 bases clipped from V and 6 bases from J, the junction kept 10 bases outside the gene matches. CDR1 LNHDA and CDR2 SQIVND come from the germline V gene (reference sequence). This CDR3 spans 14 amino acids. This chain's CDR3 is CASRTGAVYDGYTF. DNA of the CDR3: TGTGCCAGTAGAACAGGGGCGGTCTATGATGGCTACACCTTC.

CDR3 region: CSAQGELGGRSYEQYF. In DNA, the CDR3 is TGCAGCGCACAGGGTGAACTAGGGGGACGCTCCTACGAGCAGTACTTC. The gene calls are TRBV29-1 and TRBJ2-5, with D tentatively TRBD1 (6 bases). The J call may be mistaken, given a closer DNA end match to TRBJ2-7. The germline gives CDR1 SQVTM, CDR2 ANQGSEA. CDR3 length: 16 amino acids.

The CDR3 region has the DNA TGCGCCAGCAGCCCGGACAGGGCGTCGATTGAGCAGTTCTTC. It specifies CASSPDRASIEQFF. This chain connects TRBV4-3 to TRBJ2-1, with TRBD1 identical over 8 bases. The CDR3 is 14 amino acids. The V and J ends lost 4 bases and 9 bases, in that order; junction bases with no gene match: 8. Germline loops: CDR1 LGHNA, CDR2 YSLEER.

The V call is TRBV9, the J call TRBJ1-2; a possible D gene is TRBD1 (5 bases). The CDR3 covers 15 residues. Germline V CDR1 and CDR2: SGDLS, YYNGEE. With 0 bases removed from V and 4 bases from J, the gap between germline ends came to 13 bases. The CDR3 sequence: CASSVGRGRLYGYTF. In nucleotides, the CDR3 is TGTGCCAGCAGCGTAGGGAGGGGACGGCTCTATGGCTACACCTTC.